This TCR beta chain appears in the sequencing data of a study of T cell responses to AZD1222 COVID-19 vaccine. This clone was counted a single time. The data were produced by immunoSEQ multiplex PCR, yet TCRdb's version contains in-frame clones alone and is incomplete. The sample comprises about 150,000 clones, about 92% of which are singletons, and 3.3% rests with the top ten. The germline V gene has CDR1 SGHNT and CDR2 YYREEE (reference sequence). This CDR3 has 13 residues. V was trimmed by 4 bases and J by 6 bases, leaving 11 bases between them. The material was peripheral blood, obtained 28 days after the second AZD1222 dose. The receptor was derived from an adult who received the AZD1222 COVID-19 vaccine. The rearrangement uses TRBV5-4 and TRBJ2-1; either TRBD1 or TRBD2 may supply D (5 bases each). The CDR3 bases are TGTGCCAGCAGCGTTACTAGGGGCAATGAGCAGTTCTTC. Protein product: CASSVTRGNEQFF.